This T cell receptor (beta chain) was sequenced for a study of T cell repertoires in cytomegalovirus infection. TCRdb analysed the reads with MiXCR anew, one entry per CDR3 protein. The table includes fewer than 950,000 distinct CDR3 sequences, 30% to 35% detected once. Study outcomes and limitations: Dominant in the ex vivo response were TCR beta clonotypes restricted by HLA-C and specific for CMV.

A remark on this clonotype: Its specificity is not known.

The sample here was cultured CD8+ T cells from PBMCs, taken from culture after CMV antigen stimulation. This TCR derives from a human donor in good health (CMV status not recorded). Some clones in this sample may be carry-over from other donors' samples.

The CDR3 reads CASSFKAGELFF. The CDR3 nucleotides read TGTGCCAGCAGCTTTAAGGCCGGGGAGCTGTTTTTT. This chain links TRBV7-9 with TRBJ2-2; D is unresolved. CDR1 and CDR2 from the germline V gene are SEHNR and FQNEAQ (reference sequence). This CDR3 region has 12 residues. Deletions cut 3 bases from V and 6 bases from J, with 5 bases between.